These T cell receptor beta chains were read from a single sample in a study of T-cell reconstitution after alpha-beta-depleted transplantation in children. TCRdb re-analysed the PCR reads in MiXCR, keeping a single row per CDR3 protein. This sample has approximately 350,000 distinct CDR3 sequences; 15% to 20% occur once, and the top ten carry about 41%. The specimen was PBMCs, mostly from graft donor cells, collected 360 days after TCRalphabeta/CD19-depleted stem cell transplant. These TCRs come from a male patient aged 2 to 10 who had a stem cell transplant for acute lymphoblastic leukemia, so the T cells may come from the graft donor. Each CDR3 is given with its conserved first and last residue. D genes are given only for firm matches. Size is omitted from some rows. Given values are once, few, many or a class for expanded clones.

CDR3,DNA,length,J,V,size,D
CASSYSWGEEAYEQYF,TGTGCCAGCAGTTACTCGTGGGGAGAAGAGGCCTACGAGCAGTACTTC,16,TRBJ2-7,TRBV6-2/TRBV6-3,.,.
CASSLGQAGQETQYF,TGTGCCAGCAGCTTAGGACAGGCTGGCCAAGAGACCCAGTACTTC,15,TRBJ2-5,TRBV11-3,.,.
CSARDSAGAEYF,TGCAGTGCTAGAGATTCCGCGGGGGCTGAGTACTTC,12,TRBJ2-7,TRBV20-1,.,.
CASSRPEGPTDTQYF,TGCGCCAGCAGCCGCCCCGAGGGACCAACAGATACGCAGTATTTT,15,TRBJ2-3,TRBV5-1,few,.
CAWSVHERRRNEQFF,TGTGCCTGGAGTGTACACGAGCGCCGCCGGAATGAGCAGTTCTTC,15,TRBJ2-1,TRBV30,.,.
CASSSVVPLHNEQFF,TGTGCCAGCAGCTCGGTAGTCCCACTACATAATGAGCAGTTCTTC,15,TRBJ2-1,TRBV14,.,.
CASSHGLLGFQETQYF,TGTGCCAGCAGCCACGGACTCCTCGGCTTCCAAGAGACCCAGTACTTC,16,TRBJ2-5,TRBV7-9,.,.
CASSLSSGSTINEQYF,TGTGCCAGCAGTTTATCAAGTGGGAGTACGATAAACGAGCAGTACTTC,16,TRBJ2-7,TRBV27,few,.
CASSLSGRAAGTQYF,TGTGCCAGCAGTTTAAGCGGGAGGGCCGCGGGTACGCAGTATTTT,15,TRBJ2-3,TRBV28,.,TRBD2
CASSQDTASGNNEQFF,TGTGCCAGCAGCCAAGATACGGCTAGCGGAAACAATGAGCAGTTCTTC,16,TRBJ2-1,TRBV4-2,few,TRBD2
CASRGTLAKNIQYF,TGTGCCAGCAGGGGCACCCTAGCCAAAAACATTCAGTACTTC,14,TRBJ2-4,TRBV28,many,.
CASGPSGSVGEQFF,TGTGCCAGCGGGCCTAGCGGGAGCGTTGGTGAGCAGTTCTTC,14,TRBJ2-1,TRBV12-3/TRBV12-4,many,TRBD2
CAIKGTTGIHGGSYEQYF,TGTGCCATCAAGGGGACTACCGGGATCCACGGGGGCTCCTACGAGCAGTACTTC,18,TRBJ2-7,TRBV10-3,.,TRBD2
CSAPGLATQETQYF,TGCAGTGCTCCGGGACTAGCGACCCAAGAGACCCAGTACTTC,14,TRBJ2-5,TRBV20-1,.,TRBD2
CASSPHPRGGTQGATQYF,TGTGCCAGCAGCCCCCACCCTCGGGGCGGGACTCAAGGAGCTACGCAGTATTTT,18,TRBJ2-3,TRBV7-3,few,.
CASSPDRSGANVLTF,TGTGCCAGCAGTCCCGACAGGTCAGGGGCCAACGTCCTGACTTTC,15,TRBJ2-6,TRBV6-1,.,.
CASSIPGTGGETQYF,TGTGCCAGCAGTATCCCTGGGACAGGGGGAGAGACCCAGTACTTC,15,TRBJ2-5,TRBV6-1,many,TRBD1
CASSLPRAGGPGDTQYF,TGTGCCAGCAGCTTACCGCGAGCGGGAGGGCCCGGAGATACGCAGTATTTT,17,TRBJ2-3,TRBV7-9,.,TRBD2
CASSEQGAETQYF,TGTGCCAGCAGTGAGCAGGGGGCTGAGACCCAGTACTTC,13,TRBJ2-5,TRBV25-1,.,TRBD1
CSAMETGPETQYF,TGCAGTGCTATGGAAACGGGGCCGGAGACCCAGTACTTC,13,TRBJ2-5,TRBV20-1,.,.
CASSLFRGNTGELFF,TGTGCCAGCAGCTTATTTCGGGGCAACACCGGGGAGCTGTTTTTT,15,TRBJ2-2,TRBV7-2,few,.
CAWGFDHNEQFF,TGTGCCTGGGGGTTCGACCACAATGAGCAGTTCTTC,12,TRBJ2-1,TRBV30,few,.
CASSLGLAGGPDYNEQFF,TGTGCCAGCAGCTTAGGGCTAGCGGGAGGGCCGGACTACAATGAGCAGTTCTTC,18,TRBJ2-1,TRBV7-6,.,TRBD2
CASGKSGSSPYNEQFF,TGTGCCAGCGGGAAGAGCGGGAGTTCCCCCTACAATGAGCAGTTCTTC,16,TRBJ2-1,TRBV6-1,once,TRBD2
CASSVFGSGGETQYF,TGTGCCAGCAGCGTTTTCGGGAGTGGAGGAGAGACCCAGTACTTC,15,TRBJ2-5,TRBV9,few,.
CASSGDQETQYF,TGTGCCAGCAGCGGCGACCAAGAGACCCAGTACTTC,12,TRBJ2-5,TRBV9,.,.
CASSLRAGIHNEQFF,TGTGCCAGCAGCTTGCGAGCGGGAATTCACAATGAGCAGTTCTTC,15,TRBJ2-1,TRBV5-6,.,TRBD2
CAISGMAGTEAFF,TGTGCCATCAGTGGGATGGCAGGGACTGAAGCTTTCTTT,13,TRBJ1-1,TRBV10-3,many,.
CASSFSRGQPQHF,TGTGCCAGCAGCTTCTCCAGGGGACAGCCCCAGCATTTT,13,TRBJ1-5,TRBV11-2,few,.
CASTPGTNSYEQYF,TGTGCCAGCACCCCCGGGACTAACTCCTACGAGCAGTACTTC,14,TRBJ2-7,TRBV12-3/TRBV12-4,many,TRBD2
CSAGNTDTQYF,TGCAGTGCGGGGAACACAGATACGCAGTATTTT,11,TRBJ2-3,TRBV20-1,many,.
CASSASRDPETQYF,TGTGCCAGCAGCGCTTCGAGGGACCCCGAGACCCAGTACTTC,14,TRBJ2-5,TRBV9,.,.
CSARAGVATQYF,TGCAGTGCTAGAGCAGGGGTGGCGACCCAGTACTTC,12,TRBJ2-5,TRBV20-1,.,.
CASSPLPGEETQYF,TGTGCCAGCAGCCCCCTTCCGGGGGAAGAGACCCAGTACTTC,14,TRBJ2-5,TRBV5-6,few,.
CASSYGGSYEQYF,TGTGCCAGCAGTTACGGGGGCTCCTACGAGCAGTACTTC,13,TRBJ2-7,TRBV6-2/TRBV6-3,many,.
CAGDKIRETQYF,TGTGCAGGGGATAAGATTCGGGAGACCCAGTACTTC,12,TRBJ2-5,TRBV2,few,.
CSARGGLAGFSTDTQYF,TGCAGTGCTAGAGGTGGACTAGCGGGTTTTAGCACAGATACGCAGTATTTT,17,TRBJ2-3,TRBV20-1,.,TRBD2
CASNEGATDTQYF,TGTGCCAGCAATGAGGGGGCCACAGATACGCAGTATTTT,13,TRBJ2-3,TRBV28,.,TRBD1
CASTRGGRSSYNEQFF,TGTGCCAGCACCCGCGGCGGGAGGAGCTCCTACAATGAGCAGTTCTTC,16,TRBJ2-1,TRBV6-5,many,TRBD2
CASSYGSATNEKLFF,TGTGCCAGCAGTTACGGGTCTGCAACTAATGAAAAACTGTTTTTT,15,TRBJ1-4,TRBV6-5,few,.
CASSLSGSYTDTQYF,TGCGCCAGCAGCTTAAGCGGGAGTTATACAGATACGCAGTATTTT,15,TRBJ2-3,TRBV5-1,many,TRBD2
CASSLVQGGNTIYF,TGTGCCAGCAGTTTGGTACAGGGAGGAAACACCATATATTTT,14,TRBJ1-3,TRBV12-3/TRBV12-4,few,.
CASSLRWDSPGEQYF,TGTGCCAGCAGCTTAAGATGGGACTCCCCGGGGGAGCAGTACTTC,15,TRBJ2-7,TRBV7-6,few,.
CASSLEGSPYEQYF,TGTGCCAGCAGCTTGGAAGGTAGCCCCTACGAGCAGTACTTC,14,TRBJ2-7,TRBV5-6,.,.
CASSVDLGGGEQFF,TGTGCCAGCAGCGTAGACCTTGGGGGCGGCGAGCAGTTCTTC,14,TRBJ2-1,TRBV9,.,.
CASSVGTSIYEDTQYF,TGTGCCAGCAGCGTCGGGACTAGTATTTACGAAGATACGCAGTATTTT,16,TRBJ2-3,TRBV9,.,TRBD2
CASSTDPEYNEQFF,TGTGCCAGCAGCACGGACCCCGAGTACAATGAGCAGTTCTTC,14,TRBJ2-1,TRBV5-5,few,.
CASSQAAGTGSYEQYF,TGCGCCAGCAGCCAAGCTGCTGGGACAGGGTCCTACGAGCAGTACTTC,16,TRBJ2-7,TRBV4-1,few,TRBD1
CASSPDGVEQYF,TGTGCCAGCAGCCCTGACGGGGTCGAGCAGTACTTC,12,TRBJ2-7,TRBV7-9,.,.
CASSSAGTSYEQYF,TGTGCCAGCAGCTCGGCCGGGACATCCTACGAGCAGTACTTC,14,TRBJ2-7,TRBV7-2,many,.
CASSSTLETQYF,TGTGCCAGCAGTTCGACATTGGAGACCCAGTACTTC,12,TRBJ2-5,TRBV6-6,many,.
CASSPDLARAGELFF,TGTGCTAGCAGCCCGGACTTAGCACGCGCCGGGGAGCTGTTTTTT,15,TRBJ2-2,TRBV7-7,.,.
CASSYWASGISDEQFF,TGTGCCAGCAGTTACTGGGCCAGCGGGATATCTGATGAGCAGTTCTTC,16,TRBJ2-1,TRBV6-5,.,TRBD2
CASSVVTGRPPDTQYF,TGTGCCAGCAGCGTAGTAACCGGGAGGCCCCCAGATACGCAGTATTTT,16,TRBJ2-3,TRBV5-6,few,TRBD2